What follows are 14 T cell receptor beta chains derived from one specimen sequenced in a study of spatial heterogeneity in lung cancer. As to time point: blood at routine non-recurrence follow-up after resection. TCRdb recomputed calls from the 5' RACE reads with MiXCR, one row per CDR3 protein. The sample shows roughly 9,900 distinct CDR3 sequences, around a quarter of them seen only once. Source: PBMCs, taken at follow-up. Receptors originate from a female donor with early-stage non-small cell lung cancer.

This clonotype showed up just a few times. This chain joins TRBV7-9 and TRBJ2-7, with TRBD2 as a possible D gene (5 bases). V shed 5 bases and J shed 7 bases, with 21 bases lying between them. Germline loops: CDR1 SEHNR, CDR2 FQNEAQ (reference sequence). This CDR3 comprises 15 residues. CDR3 nucleotide sequence: TGTGCCAGCAGCCGGACCGGGGATTCCTTCGGAGAGCAGTACTTC. This encodes CASSRTGDSFGEQYF.

This clonotype has only a few counts. The V gene is TRBV18, the J gene TRBJ1-1; D might be TRBD1 (5 bases). Trimming shortened V by 3 bases and J by 3 bases, and 20 bases separated the two germline ends. Germline lookup yields CDR1 KGHSH and CDR2 LQKENI. The CDR3 is made up of 17 amino acids. The CDR3 coding sequence is TGTGCCAGCTCACCGAATCGTCTCGACAGAATATACACTGAAGCTTTCTTT. It yields the protein CASSPNRLDRIYTEAFF.

There are a few counts of this clonotype. The chain carries TRBV2 and TRBJ1-2, with 12 bases that match TRBD1. V trimming: 4 bases; J trimming: 2 bases; junction bases outside the gene matches: 5. The CDR3 contains 16 residues. Germline V gene data show CDR1 as SNHLY and CDR2 as FYNNEI. CDR3 sequence reads: CASSVGQGARNYGYTF. The CDR3 DNA sequence: TGTGCCAGCAGTGTGGGACAGGGGGCGCGAAACTATGGCTACACCTTC.

This clonotype was seen a few times. V is TRBV5-1 and J is TRBJ2-1, with D uncertain. Between the trimmed V and J ends, which lost 1 base and 4 bases, there was a span of 9 bases. CDR1 and CDR2 (germline): SGHRS, YFSETQ. The CDR3 spans 14 residues. The CDR3 loop is CASSLNTEYNEQFF. In DNA, the CDR3 is TGCGCCAGCAGCTTGAACACAGAGTACAATGAGCAGTTCTTC.

This clonotype turned up a few times. The rearrangement uses TRBV14 and TRBJ2-1; 14 bases map to TRBD2. The CDR3 is 19 residues long. Germline V gives CDR1 SGHDN, CDR2 FVKESK. V shed 1 base, J shed 2 bases, and the junction held 7 bases outside the gene matches. The CDR3 spells CASSQGGLAGARTYNEQFF. The CDR3 DNA reads as TGTGCCAGCAGCCAAGGGGGACTAGCGGGAGCTAGGACCTACAATGAGCAGTTCTTC. The full variable domain, completed using reference TRBV14 and TRBJ2-1, is EAGVTQFPSHSVIEKGQTVTLRCDPISGHDNLYWYRRVMGKEIKFLLHFVKESKQDESGMPNNRFLAERTGGTYSTLKVQPAELEDSGVYFCASSQGGLAGARTYNEQFFGPGTRLTVL.

This clonotype is medium-sized by share. V is TRBV7-2 and J is TRBJ2-5, with D maybe TRBD2 (6 bases). Trimming took 5 bases from V and 0 from J, leaving 10 bases between them. This CDR3 has 14 amino acids. CDR1 and CDR2 from the germline V gene are SGHTA and FQGNSA. The CDR3 sequence: CASSRRDYQETQYF. CDR3 in DNA: TGTGCCAGCAGCAGACGGGACTACCAAGAGACCCAGTACTTC.

The chain links TRBV18 to TRBJ2-7; no firm D call. Between the trimmed V and J ends, which lost 3 bases and 5 bases, there was a span of 14 bases. Germline CDR1 and CDR2: KGHSH and LQKENI. The CDR3 extends over 14 amino acids. CDR3 residues: CASSPNLLYDEQYF. CDR3 bases: TGTGCCAGCTCACCCAATCTTTTGTACGACGAGCAGTACTTC.

The chain links TRBV20-1 to TRBJ2-1; 7 bases align to TRBD2. In germline, CDR1 is DFQATT, CDR2 SNEGSKA (reference sequence). The ends lost 5 bases at V and 1 base at J; junction bases unmatched: 8. The length of the CDR3 is 15 residues. The CDR3 reads CSAPRLAGSYNEQFF. The CDR3 DNA reads TGCAGTGCTCCCCGACTAGCAGGGTCCTACAATGAGCAGTTCTTC.

The table lists this clonotype with a few counts. The CDR3 spells CASSSGTPSYEQYF. The CDR3 coding sequence is TGCGCCAGCAGCTCCGGGACACCCTCCTACGAGCAGTACTTC. V is TRBV5-1 and J is TRBJ2-7; the D gene is possibly TRBD1 (6 bases). Germline V lookup: CDR1 SGHRS, CDR2 YFSETQ. V was pared by 3 bases and J by 0 bases, with 10 bases between. The CDR3 consists of 14 residues. The full variable domain, completed using reference TRBV5-1 and TRBJ2-7, is KAGVTQTPRYLIKTRGQQVTLSCSPISGHRSVSWYQQTPGQGLQFLFEYFSETQRNKGNFPGRFSGRQFSNSRSEMNVSTLELGDSALYLCASSSGTPSYEQYFGPGTRLTVT.

This clonotype was observed a handful of times. This chain connects TRBV7-2 to TRBJ2-1; 9 positions match TRBD2. The CDR3 extends over 17 amino acids. From germline, CDR1 is SGHTA and CDR2 FQGNSA. V lost 4 bases and J lost 0; bases outside the gene matches: 7. CDR3 loop: CASSSRGSGSSYNEQFF. CDR3 coding DNA: TGTGCCAGCAGCTCGCGGGGTAGCGGGAGCTCCTACAATGAGCAGTTCTTC.

This sequence joins TRBV10-3 and TRBJ2-3, with D tentatively TRBD1 or TRBD2 (5 bases each). The CDR3 loop spans 14 amino acids. Germline V lookup: CDR1 ENHRY, CDR2 SYGVKD. With 6 bases removed from V and 3 bases from J, the gap between germline ends came to 13 bases. The CDR3 coding sequence is TGTGCCATCAGGGGACGCTTAACTACAGATACGCAGTATTTT. Encoded protein: CAIRGRLTTDTQYF.

This clonotype was seen just once. This chain links TRBV29-1 with TRBJ2-2, with D tentatively TRBD2 (5 bases). The V end was cut by 4 bases, the J end by 2 bases, with 17 bases between. The CDR3 sequence is 16 residues long. Per germline, CDR1 SQVTM and CDR2 ANQGSEA. DNA for the CDR3: TGCAGCGTTGGCCACGGGATTACCCCCAACACCGGGGAGCTGTTTTTT. This sequence encodes CSVGHGITPNTGELFF.

This clonotype was detected a few times. The chain recombines TRBV19 with TRBJ2-2; D remains ambiguous. V was clipped by 6 bases and J by 8 bases, with 7 bases between them. Germline loops: CDR1 LNHDA, CDR2 SQIVND (reference sequence). The CDR3 loop spans 11 amino acids. CDR3 in DNA: TGTGCCAGTAGGAAGCCGGGGGAGCTGTTTTTT. Translated, it gives CASRKPGELFF. The variable domain in full, with the rest retrieved from reference TRBV19 and TRBJ2-2, is DGGITQSPKYLFRKEGQNVTLSCEQNLNHDAMYWYRQDPGQGLRLIYYSQIVNDFQKGDIAEGYSVSREKKESFPLTVTSAQKNPTAFYLCASRKPGELFFGEGSRLTVL.

This clonotype was seen a few times. The V gene is TRBV28, the J gene TRBJ2-2; D might be TRBD2 (5 bases). Trimming took off 6 bases at V and 2 bases at J, with 10 bases between the two ends. CDR3 size: 14 residues. In germline, CDR1 is MDHEN, CDR2 SYDVKM. The CDR3 reads CASRWSGNTGELFF. The CDR3 DNA follows: TGTGCCAGCAGGTGGAGCGGAAACACCGGGGAGCTGTTTTTT. The whole variable domain, filled in from reference TRBV28 and TRBJ2-2, reads DVKVTQSSRYLVKRTGEKVFLECVQDMDHENMFWYRQDPGLGLRLIYFSYDVKMKEKGDIPEGYSVSREKKERFSLILESASTNQTSMYLCASRWSGNTGELFFGEGSRLTVL.